The 24 T cell receptor beta chains given below trace back to one sample, sequenced in a study of T cells after yellow fever vaccination (dated by TCRdb to the late 2010s). Read against the paper, the sample's treatment or condition label means: live attenuated yellow fever vaccine strain. The method was 5' RACE. These reads were obtained on an Illumina NovaSeq 6000. TCRdb took the public reads, trimmed them with fastp at Q25, ran MiXCR for clone calling and kept in-frame beta chains. Rows are combined by CDR3 protein, so each entry shows the most common genes and DNA. This sample comprises under 500,000 distinct CDR3 sequences, about 19% of them detected only once. Roughly 19% of the sample is in the top ten clones. Specimen: PBMCs, collected before the yellow fever booster vaccination. The receptors stem from a man between 18 and 35 years old who received the YFV17D yellow fever vaccine.

This clonotype was detected only a few times. The CDR3 reads CSASGTWGGELFF. The DNA of the CDR3 is TGCAGTGCGAGCGGCACCTGGGGCGGGGAGCTGTTTTTT. The chain combines TRBV20-1 with TRBJ2-2, with a tentative D call TRBD2 (5 bases). V lost 6 bases, J lost 7 bases, and 15 bases lay in between. This CDR3 region has 13 residues. Germline V gene data show CDR1 as DFQATT and CDR2 as SNEGSKA (reference sequence).

The chain couples TRBV5-5 to TRBJ2-2; tentative D call: TRBD1 (6 bases). Germline CDR1 reads SGHKS; CDR2 reads YYEKEE (reference sequence). The ends were cut back, 3 bases at V and 6 bases at J, with 6 bases in the middle. There are 12 residues in the CDR3. CDR3 in amino acids: CASSWTAGELFF. In DNA form, the CDR3 reads TGTGCCAGCAGCTGGACAGCCGGGGAGCTGTTTTTT.

This chain joins TRBV12-3 or TRBV12-4 and TRBJ1-5; weak D call: TRBD1 (5 bases). The CDR3 loop spans 14 amino acids. The ends were cut back, 7 bases at V and 0 bases at J, with 10 bases in the middle. The CDR3, as DNA: TGTGCCAGCACCCCGACAGATAGCAATCAGCCCCAGCATTTT. Its translation is CASTPTDSNQPQHF.

This clonotype was counted between two and nine times. The V and J genes are TRBV7-2 and TRBJ1-2, with TRBD1 as a possible D gene (5 bases). The V gene lost 0 bases and the J gene lost 8 bases, with 10 bases spanning the gap. There are 13 residues in the CDR3. Germline CDR1 reads SGHTA; CDR2 reads FQGNSA. The CDR3, as DNA: TGTGCCAGCAGCTTAGCACAGGAAACAGGCTACACCTTC. It is translated as CASSLAQETGYTF. Supplemented by reference TRBV7-2 and TRBJ1-2, the full variable domain reads GAGVSQSPSNKVTEKGKDVELRCDPISGHTALYWYRQSLGQGLEFLIYFQGNSAPDKSGLPSDRFSAERTGGSVSTLTIQRTQQEDSAVYLCASSLAQETGYTFGSGTRLTVV.

The rearrangement uses TRBV5-1 and TRBJ1-1; D remains unclear. V was cut by 2 bases and J by 4 bases, with 9 bases left in between. CDR1 SGHRS and CDR2 YFSETQ come from the germline V gene. The CDR3 runs 13 residues. This CDR3 is CASSFTEITEAFF. CDR3 DNA sequence: TGCGCCAGCAGCTTCACAGAGATCACTGAAGCTTTCTTT.

This clonotype was found a few times. J is TRBJ1-2 and V is TRBV18; D gene unclear. The CDR3 has 16 amino acids. The V end was cut by 1 base, the J end by 3 bases, with 15 bases between. Per germline, CDR1 KGHSH and CDR2 LQKENI. The CDR3 DNA reads TGTGCCAGCTCACCACGGGAAGGAAACACCTACTATGGCTACACCTTC. Translation: CASSPREGNTYYGYTF. Looking up the rest from reference TRBV18 and TRBJ1-2 gives the full variable domain: NAGVMQNPRHLVRRRGQEARLRCSPMKGHSHVYWYRQLPEEGLKFMVYLQKENIIDESGMPKERFSAEFPKEGPSILRIQQVVRGDSAAYFCASSPREGNTYYGYTFGSGTRLTVV.

The chain couples TRBV18 to TRBJ2-7; D tentatively fits TRBD1 or TRBD2 (5 bases each). There are 12 residues in the CDR3. Trimming cost V 6 bases and J 7 bases, with 13 bases left between them. Germline CDR1 KGHSH, CDR2 LQKENI. In nucleotides, the CDR3 is TGTGCCAGCTCCGCCGGGGCCCCGGAGCAGTACTTC. Protein: CASSAGAPEQYF. The full variable domain, completed using reference TRBV18 and TRBJ2-7, is NAGVMQNPRHLVRRRGQEARLRCSPMKGHSHVYWYRQLPEEGLKFMVYLQKENIIDESGMPKERFSAEFPKEGPSILRIQQVVRGDSAAYFCASSAGAPEQYFGPGTRLTVT.

This clonotype has only a few counts. The CDR3: CSARVNPVLYGYTF. As DNA, the CDR3 is TGCAGTGCTAGAGTAAATCCCGTACTATATGGCTACACCTTC. The rearrangement links TRBV20-1 to TRBJ1-2; D remains unclear. The germline CDR1 and CDR2 sequences are DFQATT and SNEGSKA (reference sequence). This CDR3 has 14 residues. Trimming stripped 1 base from V and 5 bases from J, with 14 bases between.

CDR3 residues: CASSWNGGEETQYF. The CDR3 nucleotides read TGTGCCAGCAGCTGGAACGGGGGGGAAGAGACCCAGTACTTC. The gene calls are TRBV7-3 and TRBJ2-5; TRBD2 matches at 8 bases. The CDR3 loop spans 14 amino acids. Germline V gene sequence: CDR1 SGHTA, CDR2 FQGTGA. After removal of 4 bases from V and 3 bases from J, the junction contained 4 bases not matched to a gene.

This clonotype was picked up many times. The chain joins TRBV11-1 to TRBJ1-1, with D uncertain. V was trimmed by 6 bases and J by 0 bases, leaving 23 bases between them. Germline loops: CDR1 SGHAT, CDR2 FQDESV (reference sequence). The CDR3 runs 18 residues. This CDR3 reads CASSRTGFPQRLNTEAFF. Written as DNA, the CDR3 is TGTGCCAGCAGTCGAACCGGGTTTCCGCAGCGGTTGAACACTGAAGCTTTCTTT.

This clonotype was observed at least ten times. The chain carries TRBV27 and TRBJ2-1, with D uncertain. The CDR3 sequence is 15 residues long. CDR1 and CDR2 from the germline V gene are MNHEY and SMNVEV (reference sequence). Trimming took off 0 bases at V and 0 bases at J, with 6 bases between the two ends. Here the CDR3 DNA reads TGTGCCAGCAGTTTATCGGTGAGCTCCTACAATGAGCAGTTCTTC. It codes for CASSLSVSSYNEQFF.

This clonotype was observed a few times. The chain couples TRBV7-8 to TRBJ1-1; the D is unclear. The CDR3 is 11 residues long. The germline V and J ends were trimmed by 5 bases and 8 bases, with 9 bases remaining between them. Per germline, CDR1 SGHVS and CDR2 FQNEAQ. Here the CDR3 DNA reads TGTGCCAGCAGCCCGGGCTTGGAAGCTTTCTTT. This encodes CASSPGLEAFF. The whole variable domain, filled in from reference TRBV7-8 and TRBJ1-1, reads GAGVSQSPRYKVAKRGQDVALRCDPISGHVSLFWYQQALGQGPEFLTYFQNEAQLDKSGLPSDRFFAERPEGSVSTLKIQRTQQEDSAVYLCASSPGLEAFFGQGTRLTVV.

This clonotype was observed at least ten times. The rearrangement uses TRBV29-1 and TRBJ2-7; 7 bases line up with TRBD1. CDR3 length: 13 amino acids. Germline trimming cut 6 bases from V and 2 bases from J; bases unmatched to any gene: 7. In germline, CDR1 is SQVTM, CDR2 ANQGSEA. CDR3 DNA: TGCAGCGTGGAAAAACAGGGGACCTACGAGCAGTACTTC. This translates into CSVEKQGTYEQYF.

This chain joins TRBV28 and TRBJ2-7, with D unclear. There are 13 residues in the CDR3. Per the germline V gene, CDR1 is MDHEN and CDR2 is SYDVKM. Trimming removed 6 bases at V and 2 bases at J, with 11 bases between. In nucleotides, the CDR3 is TGTGCCAGCAGAAGCTCCAATACCTACGAGCAGTACTTC. This codes for CASRSSNTYEQYF.

This clonotype appeared a few times. This chain uses TRBV2 with TRBJ2-3, with D unclear. The CDR3 spans 13 residues. Trimming removed 3 bases from V and 5 bases from J, with 9 bases in between. CDR1 and CDR2 from the germline V gene are SNHLY and FYNNEI. This CDR3 reads CASSDVLGDTQYF. Here the CDR3 DNA reads TGTGCCAGCAGTGATGTTCTCGGAGATACGCAGTATTTT.

This clonotype was counted a few times. The chain employs TRBV2 and TRBJ1-1; TRBD1 matches at 7 bases. With V trimmed by 8 bases and J by 0 bases, 3 bases remained unmatched. The CDR3 extends over 13 amino acids. Germline V gene sequence: CDR1 SNHLY, CDR2 FYNNEI. DNA for the CDR3: TGTGCCAGCTGCCAGGGGGTGAACACTGAAGCTTTCTTT. This translates into CASCQGVNTEAFF.

The chain uses TRBV20-1 and TRBJ1-1; TRBD1 matches at 8 bases. V was pared by 0 bases and J by 6 bases, with 9 bases of the junction left unmatched. The germline CDR1 and CDR2 sequences are DFQATT and SNEGSKA (reference sequence). This CDR3 is built from 15 residues. The DNA for the CDR3 is TGCAGTGCTAGAGACCGGACAGGGCAGAAGGCTGAAGCTTTCTTT. This sequence encodes CSARDRTGQKAEAFF.

In this sample, this clonotype turned up many times. V gene TRBV20-1 combines with J gene TRBJ1-1; perhaps TRBD1 as D (6 bases). V shed 0 bases and J shed 8 bases, with 7 bases lying between them. Germline V gives CDR1 DFQATT, CDR2 SNEGSKA (reference sequence). CDR3 length: 11 amino acids. CDR3 sequence: CSAREGAEAFF. CDR3 nucleotide sequence: TGCAGTGCTAGAGAGGGGGCCGAAGCTTTCTTT.

The chain employs TRBV19 and TRBJ2-1, with 10 positions matching TRBD2. The CDR3 has 15 residues. The V gene's germline CDR1 is LNHDA and CDR2 SQIVND (reference sequence). J was trimmed by 8 bases and V by 2 bases; bases with no gene match: 6. CDR3: CASSISGLASHEQFF. The CDR3 bases are TGTGCCAGTAGTATATCGGGACTAGCGAGCCATGAGCAGTTCTTC. Looking up the rest from reference TRBV19 and TRBJ2-1 gives the full variable domain: DGGITQSPKYLFRKEGQNVTLSCEQNLNHDAMYWYRQDPGQGLRLIYYSQIVNDFQKGDIAEGYSVSREKKESFPLTVTSAQKNPTAFYLCASSISGLASHEQFFGPGTRLTVL.

This clonotype was picked up a small number of times. The V gene is TRBV7-2, the J gene TRBJ1-3; unclear D gene. Germline loops: CDR1 SGHTA, CDR2 FQGNSA. CDR3 length equals 14 residues. V gave up 3 bases and J gave up 0 bases, with 6 bases separating them. The CDR3 DNA reads TGTGCCAGCAGCTTTTCGCCCTCTGGAAACACCATATATTTT. It codes for CASSFSPSGNTIYF.

The chain is built from TRBV5-1 and TRBJ2-3, with no clear D. Trimming cost V 0 bases and J 4 bases, with 6 bases left between them. The germline V gene encodes CDR1 SGHRS and CDR2 YFSETQ. CDR3 length equals 13 residues. The CDR3 nucleotides read TGCGCCAGCAGCTTGGGCAGCCCAGATACGCAGTATTTT. Translating it yields CASSLGSPDTQYF.

This clonotype was picked up a small number of times. This rearrangement joins TRBV4-1 to TRBJ1-2; D gene unclear. Germline V gene sequence: CDR1 MGHRA, CDR2 YSYEKL. Trimming stripped 5 bases from V and 8 bases from J, with 18 bases between. This CDR3 comprises 14 residues. The CDR3 loop is CASSYPAGRQGYTF. The CDR3 DNA sequence: TGCGCCAGCAGCTACCCTGCCGGTCGGCAGGGCTACACCTTC.

This clonotype was seen more than once but under ten times. This rearrangement joins TRBV10-3 to TRBJ2-5; D remains ambiguous. The CDR3 runs to 12 residues. V shed 1 base and J shed 5 bases, with 5 bases lying between them. CDR1 is ENHRY, CDR2 SYGVKD, per germline. The CDR3 is CAISEYVETQYF. In DNA, the CDR3 is TGTGCCATCAGTGAGTACGTGGAGACCCAGTACTTC.

There are a few counts of this clonotype. The chain has TRBV5-5 and TRBJ1-2; D might be TRBD1 (6 bases). V was clipped by 5 bases and J by 4 bases, with 12 bases between them. Germline V gene sequence: CDR1 SGHKS, CDR2 YYEKEE (reference sequence). There are 13 residues in the CDR3. CDR3 DNA: TGTGCCAGCAGGAATGCAGGGGCCTATGGCTACACCTTC. Translating it yields CASRNAGAYGYTF.